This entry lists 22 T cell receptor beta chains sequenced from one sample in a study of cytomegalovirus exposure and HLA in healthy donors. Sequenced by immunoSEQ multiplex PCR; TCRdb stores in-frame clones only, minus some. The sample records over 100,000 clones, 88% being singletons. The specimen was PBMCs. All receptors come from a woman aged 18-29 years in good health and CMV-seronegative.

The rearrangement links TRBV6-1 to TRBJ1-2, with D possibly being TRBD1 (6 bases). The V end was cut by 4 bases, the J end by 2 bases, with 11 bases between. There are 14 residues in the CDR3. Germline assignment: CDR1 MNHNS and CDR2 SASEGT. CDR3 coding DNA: TGTGCCAGCAGTGTCGGGGGGCTCAACTATGGCTACACCTTC. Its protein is CASSVGGLNYGYTF.

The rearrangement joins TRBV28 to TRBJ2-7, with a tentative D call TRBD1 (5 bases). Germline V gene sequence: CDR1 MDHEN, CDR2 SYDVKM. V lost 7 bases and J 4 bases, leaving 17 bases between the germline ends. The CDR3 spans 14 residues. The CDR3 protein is CASTLDRPPYEQYF. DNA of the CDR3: TGTGCCAGCACTCTCGACAGACCACCTTACGAGCAGTACTTC.

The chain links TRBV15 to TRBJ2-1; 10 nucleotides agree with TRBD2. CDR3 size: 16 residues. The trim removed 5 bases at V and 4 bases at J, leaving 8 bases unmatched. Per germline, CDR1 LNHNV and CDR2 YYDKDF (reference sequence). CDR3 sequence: CATSGYLAGEYNEQFF. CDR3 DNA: TGTGCCACCAGCGGGTACCTAGCGGGAGAATACAATGAGCAGTTCTTC.

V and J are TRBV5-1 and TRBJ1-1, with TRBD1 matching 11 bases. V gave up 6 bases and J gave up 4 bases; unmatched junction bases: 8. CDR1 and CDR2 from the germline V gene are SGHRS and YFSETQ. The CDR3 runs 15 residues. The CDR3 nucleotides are TGCGCCAGCATCGGACAGGGGGCGTGGGGCACTGAAGCTTTCTTT. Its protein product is CASIGQGAWGTEAFF.

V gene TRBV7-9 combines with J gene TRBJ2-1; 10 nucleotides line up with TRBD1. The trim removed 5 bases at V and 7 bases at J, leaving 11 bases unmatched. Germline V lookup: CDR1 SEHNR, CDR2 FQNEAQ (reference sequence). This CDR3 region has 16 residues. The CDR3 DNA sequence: TGTGCCAGCAGCCGGACGACAGGGGGCGTAAGTAATGAGCAGTTCTTC. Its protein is CASSRTTGGVSNEQFF.

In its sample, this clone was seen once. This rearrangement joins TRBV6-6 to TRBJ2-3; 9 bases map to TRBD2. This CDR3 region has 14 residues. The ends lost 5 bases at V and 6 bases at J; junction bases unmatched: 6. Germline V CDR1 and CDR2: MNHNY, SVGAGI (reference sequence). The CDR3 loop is CASSGRSGGDTQYF. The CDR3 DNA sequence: TGTGCCAGCAGTGGCCGGAGCGGGGGGGATACGCAGTATTTT.

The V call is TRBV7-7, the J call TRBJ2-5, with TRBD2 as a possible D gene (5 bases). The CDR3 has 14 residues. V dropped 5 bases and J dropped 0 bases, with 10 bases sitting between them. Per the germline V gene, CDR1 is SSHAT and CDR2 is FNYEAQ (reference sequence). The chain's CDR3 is CASSKDSYQETQYF. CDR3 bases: TGTGCCAGCAGCAAGGACTCCTACCAAGAGACCCAGTACTTC.

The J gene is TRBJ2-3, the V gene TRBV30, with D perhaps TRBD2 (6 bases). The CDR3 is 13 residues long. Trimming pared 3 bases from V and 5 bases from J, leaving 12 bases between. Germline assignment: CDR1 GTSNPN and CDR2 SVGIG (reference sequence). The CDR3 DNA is TGTGCCTGGAGCCGGACTAACGGAGATACGCAGTATTTT. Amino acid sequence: CAWSRTNGDTQYF.

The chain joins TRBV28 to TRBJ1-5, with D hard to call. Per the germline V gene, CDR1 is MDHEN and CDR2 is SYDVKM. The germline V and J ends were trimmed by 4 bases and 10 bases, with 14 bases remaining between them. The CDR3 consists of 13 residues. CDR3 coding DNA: TGTGCCAGCAGTTCCCTCACTCCCCTCCCCCAGCATTTT. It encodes CASSSLTPLPQHF.

The CDR3 bases are TGCGCCAGCAGCTTGGCCGGTCGCGGGACTGAAGCTTTCTTT. Its translation is CASSLAGRGTEAFF. This chain links TRBV5-1 with TRBJ1-1; the D is unclear. The CDR3 covers 14 residues. Trimming removed 0 bases at V and 5 bases at J, with 11 bases between. CDR1 and CDR2 from the germline V gene are SGHRS and YFSETQ.

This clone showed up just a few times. In DNA, the CDR3 is TGTGCCTGGAGTGTTTCCCTCTACGAGCAGTACTTC. Translating gives CAWSVSLYEQYF. The rearrangement links TRBV30 to TRBJ2-7; D uncertain. This CDR3 has 12 residues. Germline assignment: CDR1 GTSNPN and CDR2 SVGIG (reference sequence). Trimming pared 0 bases from V and 3 bases from J, leaving 6 bases between.

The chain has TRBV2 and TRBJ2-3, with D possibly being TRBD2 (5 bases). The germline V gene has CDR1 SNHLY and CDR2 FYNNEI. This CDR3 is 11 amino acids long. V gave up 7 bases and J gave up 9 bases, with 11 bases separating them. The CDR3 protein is CASTPGITQYF. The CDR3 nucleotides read TGTGCCAGCACCCCCGGGATCACGCAGTATTTT. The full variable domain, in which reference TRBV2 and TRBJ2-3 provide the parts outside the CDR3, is EPEVTQTPSHQVTQMGQEVILRCVPISNHLYFYWYRQILGQKVEFLVSFYNNEISEKSEIFDDQFSVERPDGSNFTLKIRSTKLEDSAMYFCASTPGITQYFGPGTRLTVL.

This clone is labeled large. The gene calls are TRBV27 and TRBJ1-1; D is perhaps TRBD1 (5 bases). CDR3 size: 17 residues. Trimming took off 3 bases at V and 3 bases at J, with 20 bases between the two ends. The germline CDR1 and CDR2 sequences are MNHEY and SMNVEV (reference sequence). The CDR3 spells CASSFRAGQNYDTEAFF. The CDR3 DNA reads TGTGCCAGCAGTTTCAGGGCAGGGCAGAATTATGACACTGAAGCTTTCTTT.

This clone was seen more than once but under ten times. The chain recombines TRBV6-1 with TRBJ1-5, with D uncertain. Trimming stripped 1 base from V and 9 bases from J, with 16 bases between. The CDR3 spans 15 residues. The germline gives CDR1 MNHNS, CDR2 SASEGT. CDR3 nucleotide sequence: TGTGCCAGCAGTGAAGGTAATACGGGATCGAGGCCCCAGCATTTT. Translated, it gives CASSEGNTGSRPQHF.

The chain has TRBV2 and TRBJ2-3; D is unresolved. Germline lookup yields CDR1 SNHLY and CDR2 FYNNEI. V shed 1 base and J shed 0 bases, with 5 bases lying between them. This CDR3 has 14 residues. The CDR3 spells CASSEVSSTDTQYF. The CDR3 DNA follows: TGTGCCAGCAGTGAAGTTTCTAGCACAGATACGCAGTATTTT. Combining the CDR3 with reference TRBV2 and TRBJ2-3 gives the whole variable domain EPEVTQTPSHQVTQMGQEVILRCVPISNHLYFYWYRQILGQKVEFLVSFYNNEISEKSEIFDDQFSVERPDGSNFTLKIRSTKLEDSAMYFCASSEVSSTDTQYFGPGTRLTVL.

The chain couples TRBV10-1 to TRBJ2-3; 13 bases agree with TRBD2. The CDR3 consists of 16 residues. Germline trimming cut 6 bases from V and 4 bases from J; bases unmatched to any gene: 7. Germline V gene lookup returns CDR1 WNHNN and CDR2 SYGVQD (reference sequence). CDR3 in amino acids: CASRDTSGGAPDTQYF. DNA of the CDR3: TGCGCCAGCAGGGATACTAGCGGGGGGGCCCCAGATACGCAGTATTTT.

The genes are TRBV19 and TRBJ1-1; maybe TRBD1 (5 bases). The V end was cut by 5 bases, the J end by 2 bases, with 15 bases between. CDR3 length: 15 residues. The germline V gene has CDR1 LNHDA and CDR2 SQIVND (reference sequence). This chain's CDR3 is CASSAGVRVNTEAFF. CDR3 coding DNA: TGTGCCAGTAGTGCGGGAGTCAGGGTAAACACTGAAGCTTTCTTT.

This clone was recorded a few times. This CDR3 reads CASRQGTYRKQEQFF. DNA for the CDR3: TGTGCCAGCAGACAAGGGACTTATCGAAAACAAGAGCAGTTCTTC. This chain links TRBV28 with TRBJ2-1; perhaps TRBD2 as D (6 bases). Per germline, CDR1 MDHEN and CDR2 SYDVKM. V lost 6 bases and J lost 10, with 22 bases in between. The CDR3 spans 15 residues.

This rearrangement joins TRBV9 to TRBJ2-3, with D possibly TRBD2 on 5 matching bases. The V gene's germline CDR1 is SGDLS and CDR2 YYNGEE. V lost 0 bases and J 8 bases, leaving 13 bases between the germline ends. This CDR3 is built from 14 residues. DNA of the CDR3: TGTGCCAGCAGCGTAGGGGGAGTTTCTCCTACGCAGTATTTT. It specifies CASSVGGVSPTQYF. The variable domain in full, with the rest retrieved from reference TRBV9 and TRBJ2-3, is DSGVTQTPKHLITATGQRVTLRCSPRSGDLSVYWYQQSLDQGLQFLIQYYNGEERAKGNILERFSAQQFPDLHSELNLSSLELGDSALYFCASSVGGVSPTQYFGPGTRLTVL.

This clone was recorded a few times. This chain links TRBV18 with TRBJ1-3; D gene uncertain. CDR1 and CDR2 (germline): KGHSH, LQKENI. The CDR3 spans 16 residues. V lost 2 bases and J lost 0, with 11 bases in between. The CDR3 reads CASSPIHRSSGNTIYF. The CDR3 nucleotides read TGTGCCAGCTCACCAATCCACCGGAGCTCTGGAAACACCATATATTTT.

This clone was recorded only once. The chain's CDR3 is CASSQERAWDSLASNYGYTF. The CDR3 nucleotides are TGCGCCAGCAGCCAAGAACGGGCCTGGGACAGTTTGGCCTCTAACTATGGCTACACCTTC. The chain joins TRBV4-3 to TRBJ1-2; 7 positions match TRBD1. Germline V gives CDR1 LGHNA, CDR2 YSLEER. The CDR3 covers 20 residues. The J segment lost 0 bases and the V segment lost 0 bases, leaving 16 bases of the junction unmatched.

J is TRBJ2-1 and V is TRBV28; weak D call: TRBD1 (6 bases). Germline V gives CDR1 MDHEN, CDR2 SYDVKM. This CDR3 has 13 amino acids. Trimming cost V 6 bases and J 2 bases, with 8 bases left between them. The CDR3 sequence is CASRDRTYNEQFF. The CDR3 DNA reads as TGTGCCAGCAGGGACAGAACCTACAATGAGCAGTTCTTC.